The clone carrying this T cell receptor (beta chain) was picked up one time. V dropped 0 bases and J dropped 0; count of bases not matched to a gene: 10. Per the germline V gene, CDR1 is SGHTA and CDR2 is FQGNSA. There are 19 residues in the CDR3. This record comes from a study of immune cell composition in non-small cell lung cancer. The normal lung sample lay at least 3 cm, and maximally far, from the tumour. Method: immunoSEQ multiplex PCR; TCRdb's copy keeps in-frame clones and lacks some. This table holds about 7,900 clones, about two thirds found once. Sample: non-adjacent lung tissue. The receptor was derived from a human donor with non-small cell lung cancer. V usage is TRBV7-2 and J usage is TRBJ2-7, with 11 nucleotides matching TRBD2. CDR3 nucleotide sequence: TGTGCCAGCAGCTTAGCGCTAACTAGCGGGGGCCTCCTCTCCTACGAGCAGTACTTC. It encodes CASSLALTSGGLLSYEQYF.